These 20 T cell receptor beta chains were all obtained from the same sample, sequenced in a study of T-cell reconstitution after alpha-beta-depleted transplantation in children. Unique molecular identifiers were incorporated when the TCRbeta library was constructed. TCRdb passed the PCR reads through MiXCR, listing each CDR3 protein once. The sample has 55,000 to 90,000 distinct CDR3 sequences, around 4.7% seen once. This specimen consisted of PBMCs, mostly from graft donor cells, obtained 180 days after TCRalphabeta/CD19-depleted stem cell transplant. The receptor set was obtained from a boy younger than two who had a stem cell transplant for acute myeloid leukemia, so the T cells may come from the graft donor.

Note on this clonotype: This may arise from a read error, as a much more abundant clone is one base away. This rearrangement joins TRBV10-3 to TRBJ2-7; 8 bases align to TRBD1. The length of the CDR3 is 16 residues. Germline V lookup: CDR1 ENHRY, CDR2 SYGVKD. CDR3 loop: CAIKGDFRDRPYEQDF. In DNA, the CDR3 is TGTGCCATCAAAGGGGATTTTCGGGACAGGCCCTACGAGCAGGACTTC.

At least ten counts were recorded for this clonotype. The rearrangement uses TRBV24-1 and TRBJ2-5; 10 nucleotides line up with TRBD1. This CDR3 region has 16 residues. Germline V gene lookup returns CDR1 KGHDR and CDR2 SFDVKD. The J segment lost 5 bases and the V segment lost 0 bases, leaving 5 bases of the junction unmatched. The CDR3 DNA is TGTGCCACCAGTGATTTGCCAGGACAGGGGGACGAGACCCAGTACTTC. It yields the protein CATSDLPGQGDETQYF.

The sample holds many counts of this clonotype. This sequence joins TRBV7-3 and TRBJ2-2; D gene ambiguous. CDR3 size: 16 residues. Trimming left V 2 bases short and J 0 bases short, with 10 bases between. Germline V lookup: CDR1 SGHTA, CDR2 FQGTGA. CDR3 sequence (DNA): TGTGCCAGCAGCTTACATGGGTTCGCGAACACCGGGGAGCTGTTTTTT. Translating gives CASSLHGFANTGELFF.

This clonotype was counted many times. This chain links TRBV7-9 with TRBJ1-1; TRBD1 aligns across 8 bases. The CDR3 is 16 residues long. Losses at the gene ends were 1 base for V and 1 base for J; bases not matched to a gene: 5. Germline CDR1 is SEHNR and CDR2 is FQNEAQ (reference sequence). This CDR3 reads CASSLGQGTWNTEAFF. Here the CDR3 DNA reads TGTGCCAGCAGCTTAGGACAGGGGACATGGAACACTGAAGCTTTCTTT.

This clonotype was recorded many times. This chain joins TRBV27 and TRBJ2-2; 7 bases are a match to TRBD1. Germline CDR1 reads MNHEY; CDR2 reads SMNVEV (reference sequence). The CDR3 spans 14 residues. Trimming removed 6 bases from V and 6 bases from J; junction bases left unmatched: 7. The CDR3 reads CASRRGTVPGELFF. The CDR3 DNA reads as TGTGCCAGCAGGAGGGGGACAGTCCCCGGGGAGCTGTTTTTT.

This clonotype was seen only a few times. The rearrangement joins TRBV5-1 to TRBJ2-4; D is ambiguous. CDR3 length equals 16 residues. Trimming removed 1 base at V and 0 bases at J, with 11 bases between. The germline V gene encodes CDR1 SGHRS and CDR2 YFSETQ. The CDR3 DNA reads as TGCGCCAGCAGCTTGTGGGCAATTCTAGCCAAAAACATTCAGTACTTC. Translating it yields CASSLWAILAKNIQYF.

In its sample, this clonotype was seen many times. The chain recombines TRBV18 with TRBJ1-1, with D hard to call. This CDR3 has 13 amino acids. Germline V CDR1 and CDR2: KGHSH, LQKENI. V dropped 4 bases and J dropped 11 bases, with 17 bases sitting between them. The CDR3 spells CASSQTSLGAAFF. CDR3 DNA: TGTGCCAGCTCACAAACGAGCCTAGGAGCGGCTTTCTTT.

This clonotype was seen ten or more times. V is TRBV7-8 and J is TRBJ2-2, with 9 bases identical to TRBD1. The ends lost 4 bases at V and 4 bases at J; junction bases unmatched: 4. The CDR3 loop spans 15 amino acids. Germline loops: CDR1 SGHVS, CDR2 FQNEAQ. The CDR3 DNA is TGTGCCAGCAGCTCGACAGGGGGTTCCACCGGGGAGCTGTTTTTT. Translated: CASSSTGGSTGELFF.

This clonotype was observed many times. This chain connects TRBV5-1 to TRBJ2-2; D remains unclear. Looked up from germline, CDR1 is SGHRS and CDR2 is YFSETQ. V was pared by 0 bases and J by 1 base, with 7 bases between. This CDR3 has 15 amino acids. This CDR3 reads CASSLVRLNTGELFF. The CDR3 DNA is TGCGCCAGCAGCTTGGTGCGCCTGAACACCGGGGAGCTGTTTTTT.

This chain connects TRBV12-3 or TRBV12-4 to TRBJ2-2; D is undetermined. The CDR3 has 13 amino acids. The CDR3 DNA reads as TGTACCTGCAGTTTCGTGGCGTACGGGGAGCTGTTTTTT. Residues: CTCSFVAYGELFF.

A note on this clonotype: A much bigger clone sits one base away, suggesting this may be a read error. The chain uses TRBV7-2 and TRBJ2-3, with D possibly being TRBD2 (5 bases). V lost 6 bases, J lost 3 bases, and 16 bases lay in between. This CDR3 contains 15 residues. CDR1 SGHTA and CDR2 FQGNSA come from the germline V gene. The DNA of the CDR3 is TGTGCCAGCAGACCCCGATTGAGGGTAACAGATACGCAGTATTTT. Translating gives CASRPRLRVTDTQYF.

This clonotype showed up many times. The chain couples TRBV13 to TRBJ2-3; TRBD2 matches 13 bases. The CDR3 is 15 residues long. V was clipped by 5 bases and J by 4 bases; unmatched bases: 3. Germline V gene data show CDR1 as PRHDT and CDR2 as FYEKMQ (reference sequence). The DNA of the CDR3 is TGTGCCAGCAGCCCAGGGACTAGCGGGGCAGATACGCAGTATTTT. Protein: CASSPGTSGADTQYF.

This clonotype was detected ten times or more. V and J are TRBV5-5 and TRBJ1-6; no definite D call. CDR3 length: 16 amino acids. V was clipped by 1 base and J by 0 bases, with 8 bases between them. Germline V CDR1 and CDR2: SGHKS, YYEKEE (reference sequence). Written as DNA, the CDR3 is TGTGCCAGCAGCTTGACTTTTAGCTCCTATAATTCACCCCTCCACTTT. Translated: CASSLTFSSYNSPLHF.

This clonotype was detected ten times or more. The chain uses TRBV18 and TRBJ1-3; no definite D call. This CDR3 contains 15 residues. Trimming pared 3 bases from V and 3 bases from J, leaving 12 bases between. Per germline, CDR1 KGHSH and CDR2 LQKENI. CDR3 loop: CASSPNGGGGNTIYF. The CDR3 nucleotides are TGTGCCAGCTCACCCAATGGCGGAGGTGGAAACACCATATATTTT.

The table lists this clonotype with many counts. The CDR3 here is CASSFSPAGELFF. The CDR3 nucleotides are TGTGCCAGCAGTTTTAGTCCAGCCGGGGAGCTGTTTTTT. The gene calls are TRBV12-3 or TRBV12-4 and TRBJ2-2, with D unclear. Trimming left V 3 bases short and J 6 bases short, with 8 bases between. The CDR3 totals 13 residues.

This clonotype was seen at least ten times. This sequence joins TRBV7-2 and TRBJ2-5, with unresolved D. Germline V lookup: CDR1 SGHTA, CDR2 FQGNSA. V was shortened by 5 bases and J by 1 base, with 17 bases between the two germline ends. The CDR3 contains 16 residues. The CDR3 reads CASSPGIGAPQETQYF. CDR3 coding DNA: TGTGCCAGCAGCCCCGGCATAGGAGCCCCCCAAGAGACCCAGTACTTC.

This clonotype occurred many times. The chain links TRBV16 to TRBJ2-1; D remains ambiguous. The germline V and J ends were trimmed by 0 bases and 4 bases, with 7 bases remaining between them. The CDR3 extends over 14 amino acids. Germline V CDR1 and CDR2: KGHSY, FQNENV. The CDR3 DNA sequence: TGTGCCAGCAGCCAATCATCCCAATACAATGAGCAGTTCTTC. Translated: CASSQSSQYNEQFF.

The V gene is TRBV18, the J gene TRBJ2-6; no clear D. The CDR3 sequence is 16 residues long. Germline loops: CDR1 KGHSH, CDR2 LQKENI. V was clipped by 3 bases and J by 5 bases, with 14 bases between them. This CDR3 is CASSPRKILRANVLTF. The CDR3 bases are TGTGCCAGCTCACCTCGGAAGATCTTAAGGGCCAACGTCCTGACTTTC.

The chain combines TRBV18 with TRBJ1-1; D unclear. Trimming cost V 3 bases and J 3 bases, with 8 bases left between them. Looked up from germline, CDR1 is KGHSH and CDR2 is LQKENI. This CDR3 is 13 amino acids long. The CDR3 DNA is TGTGCCAGCTCACCCGGAGTTGACACTGAAGCTTTCTTT. Translated, it gives CASSPGVDTEAFF.

This clonotype has a count of ten or more. This chain joins TRBV2 and TRBJ1-2; D gene unclear. Germline-derived CDR1 and CDR2 are SNHLY and FYNNEI. The V end lost 3 bases, the J end lost 6 bases, and 5 bases lay between the germline ends. This CDR3 is 11 amino acids long. The CDR3 reads CASSDLDGYTF. The CDR3 DNA follows: TGTGCCAGCAGTGACCTGGATGGCTACACCTTC.